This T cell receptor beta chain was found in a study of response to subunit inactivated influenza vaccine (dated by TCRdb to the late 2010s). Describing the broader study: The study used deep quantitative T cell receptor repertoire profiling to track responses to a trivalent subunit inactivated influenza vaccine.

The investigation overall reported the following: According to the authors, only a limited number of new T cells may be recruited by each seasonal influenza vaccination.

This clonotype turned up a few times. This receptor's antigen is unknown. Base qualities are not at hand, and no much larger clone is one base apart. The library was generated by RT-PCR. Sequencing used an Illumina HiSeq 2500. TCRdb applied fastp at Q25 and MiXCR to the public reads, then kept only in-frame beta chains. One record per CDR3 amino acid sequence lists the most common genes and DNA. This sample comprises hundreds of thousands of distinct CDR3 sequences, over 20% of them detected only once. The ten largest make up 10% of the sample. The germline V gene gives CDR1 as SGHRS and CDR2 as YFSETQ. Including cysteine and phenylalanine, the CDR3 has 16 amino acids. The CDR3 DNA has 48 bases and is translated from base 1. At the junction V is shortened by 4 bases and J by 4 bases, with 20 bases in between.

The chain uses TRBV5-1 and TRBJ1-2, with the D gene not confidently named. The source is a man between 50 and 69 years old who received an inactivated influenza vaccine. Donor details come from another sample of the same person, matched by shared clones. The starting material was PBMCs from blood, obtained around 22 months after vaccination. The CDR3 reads CASSIMSTLSAYGYTF. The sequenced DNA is TGCGCCAGCAGCATAATGTCCACGTTATCGGCCTATGGCTACACCTTC. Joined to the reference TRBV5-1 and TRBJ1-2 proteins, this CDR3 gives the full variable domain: KAGVTQTPRYLIKTRGQQVTLSCSPISGHRSVSWYQQTPGQGLQFLFEYFSETQRNKGNFPGRFSGRQFSNSRSEMNVSTLELGDSALYLCASSIMSTLSAYGYTFGSGTRLTVV.